Included here is one T cell receptor (beta chain) sequence, with context. It has no known antigen specificity. Base qualities were left out, and no much larger clone turns up one base away. From the germline V gene (reference sequence), CDR1 is SEHNR and CDR2 is FQNEAQ. The CDR3 has 18 amino acids, counting the end cysteine and phenylalanine. Only CDR3 DNA is held: 54 bases, read in frame from base 1. Trimming removed 0 bases from V and 4 bases from J, leaving 16 bases between the germline ends. This specimen belongs to a study of blood T cell repertoires in COVID-19 (dated by TCRdb to the early 2020s). Regarding the complete study: Samples from collaborators originated in the United States, Italy and Spain and spanned both the acute and convalescent phases of COVID-19. A de-identified subject ID, COVID-19 status, age in years and sex were almost always included in the sample metadata. A freely available public database, intended as a resource for researchers studying the immune response to SARS-CoV-2, is where the repertoires were released. The material from the prospective study consisted of cDNA or gDNA derived from T cells, B-cell-depleted T cells, or PBMCs. HLA class I and class II types, where available, came from metadata supplied by the sample provider rather than from assay-based typing. The samples were drawn from two sources: the first 160 participants of the ongoing ImmuneRACE study, and 1,200 or so subjects contributed by 6 global collaborators. Subjects who had been exposed to COVID-19, were actively infected with it, or had recovered from it provided the deeply sampled blood TCRbeta repertoires that made up the dataset. Paper-wide results and their limitations: How much clinical and demographic metadata was included differed by source and by participant, and the metadata was provided uncurated.

TCRbeta CDR3 regions were amplified from genomic DNA by means of the immunoSEQ Assay, a bias-controlled multiplex PCR. The authors processed their data as follows. Nucleated cell counts per sample were estimated from amplification of reference gene primers within the assay. To quantify the absolute abundance of each unique TCRbeta CDR3 rearrangement, sequence reads were collapsed and filtered. For each sample, productive Simpson clonality was calculated as the square root of Simpson's diversity index across productive rearrangements. In its TCRdb copy, this immuneACCESS table keeps in-frame sequences only and misses some clones. Where compared with another copy, unresolved V genes explain less than half of these, and the others have no known cause. Clonal size and the V and J genes are those of that table, whereas D and trimming came from the DNA. For this sample the table gives fewer than 150,000 clones, of which roughly 87% were detected only once. 7% to 9% of the sample belongs to the ten largest clones.

Whole blood was collected in K2EDTA tubes by collaborating institutions according to the institutions' own protocols. For TCRbeta analysis, collaborators shipped samples as frozen whole blood, isolated PBMCs, or DNA extracted from either of those sample types. The sequenced sample was peripheral blood. The chain is made from TRBV7-9 and TRBJ2-6; TRBD1 is a possible D gene, resting on 6 matching bases. This receptor was identified in a human donor in a cohort sampled during active COVID-19. The nucleotide sequence reads as follows: TGTGCCAGCAGCTTAGCGATGGGTTTGGGGGCAGGGGCCAACGTCCTGACTTTC. Its protein is CASSLAMGLGAGANVLTF.